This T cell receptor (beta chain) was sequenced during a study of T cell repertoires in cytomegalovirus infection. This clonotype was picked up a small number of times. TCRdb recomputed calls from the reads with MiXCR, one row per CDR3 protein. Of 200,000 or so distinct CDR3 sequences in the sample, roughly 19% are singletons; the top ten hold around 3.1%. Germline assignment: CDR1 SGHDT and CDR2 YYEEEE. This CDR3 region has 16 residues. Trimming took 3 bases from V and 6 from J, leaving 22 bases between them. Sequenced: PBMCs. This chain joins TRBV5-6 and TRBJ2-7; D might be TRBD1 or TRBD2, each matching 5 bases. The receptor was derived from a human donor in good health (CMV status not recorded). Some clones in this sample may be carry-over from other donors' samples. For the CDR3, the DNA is TGTGCCAGCAGCTATCGGGACGGCGGCCGGAGCGGCGAGCAGTACTTC. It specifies CASSYRDGGRSGEQYF.